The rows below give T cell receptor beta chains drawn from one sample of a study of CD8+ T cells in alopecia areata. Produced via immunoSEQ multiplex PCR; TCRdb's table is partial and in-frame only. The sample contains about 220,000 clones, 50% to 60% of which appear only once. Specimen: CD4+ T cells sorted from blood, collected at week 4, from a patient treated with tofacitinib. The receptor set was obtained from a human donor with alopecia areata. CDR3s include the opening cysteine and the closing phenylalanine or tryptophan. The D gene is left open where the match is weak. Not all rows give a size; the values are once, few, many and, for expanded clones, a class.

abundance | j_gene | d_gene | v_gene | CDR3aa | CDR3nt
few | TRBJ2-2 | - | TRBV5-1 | CASSLTLRNTGELFF | TGCGCCAGCAGCTTAACCCTTCGGAACACCGGGGAGCTGTTTTTT
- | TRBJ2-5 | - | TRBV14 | CASSQDFRPEETQYF | TGTGCCAGCAGCCAAGATTTCAGGCCGGAGGAGACCCAGTACTTC
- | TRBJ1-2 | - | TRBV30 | CACRLTGGYTF | TGTGCCTGCCGCCTAACGGGGGGCTACACCTTC
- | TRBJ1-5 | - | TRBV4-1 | CANRGDLGNQPQHF | TGCGCCAACAGAGGGGATTTGGGCAATCAGCCCCAGCATTTT
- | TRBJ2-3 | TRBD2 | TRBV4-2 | CASRGLAGASPSTDTQYF | TGTGCCAGCAGGGGGCTAGCGGGGGCCTCACCTAGCACAGATACGCAGTATTTT
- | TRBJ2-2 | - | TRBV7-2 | CASSLEGVRTGELFF | TGTGCCAGCAGCTTAGAAGGGGTACGGACCGGGGAGCTGTTTTTT
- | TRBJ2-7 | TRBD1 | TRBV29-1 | CSVRDRRSYEQYF | TGCAGCGTTCGGGACAGGAGGTCCTACGAGCAGTACTTC
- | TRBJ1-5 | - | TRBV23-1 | CASSRGQPQHF | TGCGCCAGCAGTCGGGGCCAGCCCCAGCATTTT
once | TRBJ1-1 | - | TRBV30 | CAWSADTVLLAFF | TGTGCCTGGAGTGCCGACACGGTACTTTTGGCTTTCTTT
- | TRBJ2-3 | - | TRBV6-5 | CASGRGTGPTDTQYF | TGTGCCAGCGGGAGGGGGACAGGACCCACAGATACGCAGTATTTT